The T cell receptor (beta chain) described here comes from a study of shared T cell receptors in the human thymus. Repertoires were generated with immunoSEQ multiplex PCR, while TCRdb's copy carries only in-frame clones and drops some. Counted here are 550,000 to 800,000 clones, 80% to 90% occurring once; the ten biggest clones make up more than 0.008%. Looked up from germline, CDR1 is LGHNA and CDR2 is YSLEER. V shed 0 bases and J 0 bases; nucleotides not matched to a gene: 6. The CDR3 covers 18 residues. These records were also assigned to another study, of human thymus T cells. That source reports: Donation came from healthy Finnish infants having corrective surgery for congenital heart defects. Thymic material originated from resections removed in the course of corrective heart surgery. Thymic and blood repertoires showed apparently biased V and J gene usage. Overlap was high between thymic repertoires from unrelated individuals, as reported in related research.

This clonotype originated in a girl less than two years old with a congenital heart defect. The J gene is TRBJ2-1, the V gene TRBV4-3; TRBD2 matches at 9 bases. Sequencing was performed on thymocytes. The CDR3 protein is CASSQDSGGTLSYNEQFF. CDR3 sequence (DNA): TGCGCCAGCAGCCAAGATAGCGGGGGAACACTCTCCTACAATGAGCAGTTCTTC.